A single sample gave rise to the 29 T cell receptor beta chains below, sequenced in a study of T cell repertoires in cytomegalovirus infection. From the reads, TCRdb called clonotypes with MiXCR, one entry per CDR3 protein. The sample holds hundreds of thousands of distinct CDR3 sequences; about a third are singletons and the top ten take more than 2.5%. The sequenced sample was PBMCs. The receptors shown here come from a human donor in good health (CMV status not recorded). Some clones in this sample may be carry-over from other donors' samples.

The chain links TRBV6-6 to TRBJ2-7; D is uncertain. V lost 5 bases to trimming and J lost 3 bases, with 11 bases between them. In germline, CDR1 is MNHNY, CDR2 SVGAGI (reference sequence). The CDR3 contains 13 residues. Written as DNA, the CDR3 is TGTGCCAGCAGTACTCGGACCCTCTACGAGCAGTACTTC. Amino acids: CASSTRTLYEQYF.

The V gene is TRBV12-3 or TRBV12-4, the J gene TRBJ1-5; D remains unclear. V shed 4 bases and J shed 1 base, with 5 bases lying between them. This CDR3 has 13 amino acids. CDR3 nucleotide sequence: TGTGCCAGCAGTTCAGAGAGCAATCAGCCCCAGCATTTT. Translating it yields CASSSESNQPQHF.

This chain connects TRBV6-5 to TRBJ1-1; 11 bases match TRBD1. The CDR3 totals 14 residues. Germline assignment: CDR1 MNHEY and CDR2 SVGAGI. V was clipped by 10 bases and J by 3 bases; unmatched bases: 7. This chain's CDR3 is CATHGDRGYTEAFF. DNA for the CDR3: TGTGCCACCCATGGGGACAGGGGGTACACTGAAGCTTTCTTT.

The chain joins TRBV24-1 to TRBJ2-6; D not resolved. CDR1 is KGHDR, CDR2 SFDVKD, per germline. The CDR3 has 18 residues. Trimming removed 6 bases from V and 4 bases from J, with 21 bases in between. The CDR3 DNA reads TGTGCCACCAGTAACCCGATGAGACAACGCGGCGGGGCCAACGTCCTGACTTTC. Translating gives CATSNPMRQRGGANVLTF.

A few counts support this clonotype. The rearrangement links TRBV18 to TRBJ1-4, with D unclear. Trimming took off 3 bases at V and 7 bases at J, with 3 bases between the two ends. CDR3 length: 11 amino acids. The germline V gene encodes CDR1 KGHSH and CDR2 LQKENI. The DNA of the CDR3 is TGTGCCAGCTCACCGACTGAAAAACTGTTTTTT. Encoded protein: CASSPTEKLFF.

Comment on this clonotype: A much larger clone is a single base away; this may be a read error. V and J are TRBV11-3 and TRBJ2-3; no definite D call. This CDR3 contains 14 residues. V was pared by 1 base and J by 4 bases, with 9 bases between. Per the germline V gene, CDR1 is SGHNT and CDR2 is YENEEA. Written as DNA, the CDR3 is TGTGCCAGCAGCTTAGGGAGTAGCTCAGATACGCAGTATTTT. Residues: CASSLGSSSDTQYF.

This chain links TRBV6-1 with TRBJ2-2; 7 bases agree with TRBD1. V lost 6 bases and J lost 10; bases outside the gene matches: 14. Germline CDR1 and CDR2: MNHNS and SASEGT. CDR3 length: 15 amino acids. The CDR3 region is CASRHDRAYTLELFF. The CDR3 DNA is TGTGCCAGCAGACATGACAGGGCTTACACCTTGGAGCTGTTTTTT.

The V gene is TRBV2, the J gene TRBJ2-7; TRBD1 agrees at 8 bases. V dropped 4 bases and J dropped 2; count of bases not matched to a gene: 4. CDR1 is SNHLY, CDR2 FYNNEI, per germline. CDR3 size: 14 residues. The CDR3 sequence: CASSGGQGTYEQYF. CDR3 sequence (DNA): TGTGCCAGCAGTGGCGGACAGGGAACCTACGAGCAGTACTTC. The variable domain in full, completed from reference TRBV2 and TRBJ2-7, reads EPEVTQTPSHQVTQMGQEVILRCVPISNHLYFYWYRQILGQKVEFLVSFYNNEISEKSEIFDDQFSVERPDGSNFTLKIRSTKLEDSAMYFCASSGGQGTYEQYFGPGTRLTVT.

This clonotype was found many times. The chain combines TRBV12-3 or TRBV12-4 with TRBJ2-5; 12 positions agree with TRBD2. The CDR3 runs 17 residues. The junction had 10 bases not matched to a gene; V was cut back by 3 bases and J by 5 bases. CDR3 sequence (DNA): TGTGCCAGCAGTTTCAGTCTAGCGGGGGGGCCGTGGGAGACCCAGTACTTC. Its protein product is CASSFSLAGGPWETQYF.

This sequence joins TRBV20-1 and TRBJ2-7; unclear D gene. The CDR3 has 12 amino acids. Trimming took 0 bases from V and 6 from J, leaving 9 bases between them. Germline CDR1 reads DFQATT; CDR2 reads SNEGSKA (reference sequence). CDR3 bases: TGCAGTGCTAGAGATCTCGTGGGCGAGCAGTACTTC. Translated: CSARDLVGEQYF.

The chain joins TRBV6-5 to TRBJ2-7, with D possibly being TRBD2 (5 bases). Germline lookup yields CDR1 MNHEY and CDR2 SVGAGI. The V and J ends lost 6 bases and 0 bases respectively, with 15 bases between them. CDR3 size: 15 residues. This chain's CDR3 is CASRPHDYTSYEQYF. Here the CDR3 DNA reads TGTGCCAGCAGGCCGCATGACTATACCTCCTACGAGCAGTACTTC.

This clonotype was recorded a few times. The CDR3 region is CASRHLADYEQYF. The CDR3 nucleotides are TGTGCCAGCAGACATTTAGCGGACTACGAGCAGTACTTC. This sequence joins TRBV28 and TRBJ2-7, with a tentative D call TRBD2 (6 bases). The CDR3 runs 13 residues. Germline lookup yields CDR1 MDHEN and CDR2 SYDVKM. Trimming shortened V by 6 bases and J by 3 bases, and 12 bases separated the two germline ends. Combining the CDR3 with reference TRBV28 and TRBJ2-7 gives the whole variable domain DVKVTQSSRYLVKRTGEKVFLECVQDMDHENMFWYRQDPGLGLRLIYFSYDVKMKEKGDIPEGYSVSREKKERFSLILESASTNQTSMYLCASRHLADYEQYFGPGTRLTVT.

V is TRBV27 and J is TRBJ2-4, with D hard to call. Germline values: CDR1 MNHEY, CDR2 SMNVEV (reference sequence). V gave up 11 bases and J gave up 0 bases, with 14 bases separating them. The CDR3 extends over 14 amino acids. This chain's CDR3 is CARPHFLAKNIQYF. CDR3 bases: TGTGCCCGACCCCACTTTCTAGCCAAAAACATTCAGTACTTC.

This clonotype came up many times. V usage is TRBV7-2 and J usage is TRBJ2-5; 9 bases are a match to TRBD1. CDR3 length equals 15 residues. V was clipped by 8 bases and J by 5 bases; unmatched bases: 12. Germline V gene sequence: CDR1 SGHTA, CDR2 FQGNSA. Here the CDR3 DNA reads TGTGCCAGCGGCAACCCTGGACAGGGGACGGAGACCCAGTACTTC. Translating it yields CASGNPGQGTETQYF.

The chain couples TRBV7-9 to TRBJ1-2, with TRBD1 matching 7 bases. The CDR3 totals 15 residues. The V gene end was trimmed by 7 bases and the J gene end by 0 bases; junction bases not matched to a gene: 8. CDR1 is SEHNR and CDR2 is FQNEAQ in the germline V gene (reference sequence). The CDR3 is CASIGRDSPNYGYTF. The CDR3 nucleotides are TGTGCCAGCATCGGTCGGGACAGTCCTAACTATGGCTACACCTTC.

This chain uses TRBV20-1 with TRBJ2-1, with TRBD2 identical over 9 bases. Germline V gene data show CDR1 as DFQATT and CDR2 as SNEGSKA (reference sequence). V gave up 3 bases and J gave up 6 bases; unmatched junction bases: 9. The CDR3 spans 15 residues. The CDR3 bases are TGCAGTGCTAGGGAGGGAGCGGGGGGCGGCAATGAGCAGTTCTTC. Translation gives CSAREGAGGGNEQFF.

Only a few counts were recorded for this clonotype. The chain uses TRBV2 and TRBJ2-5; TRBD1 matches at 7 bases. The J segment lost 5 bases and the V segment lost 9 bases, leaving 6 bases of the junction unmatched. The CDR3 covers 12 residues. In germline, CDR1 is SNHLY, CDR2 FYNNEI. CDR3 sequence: CASPTGDETQYF. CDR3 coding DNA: TGTGCCAGTCCTACAGGGGACGAGACCCAGTACTTC.

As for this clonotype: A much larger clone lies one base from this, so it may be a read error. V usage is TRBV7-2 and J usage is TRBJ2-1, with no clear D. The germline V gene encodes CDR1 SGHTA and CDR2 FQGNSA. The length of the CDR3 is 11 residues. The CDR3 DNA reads TGTGCCAGCAGCATCTACAATGAGCATTTCTTC. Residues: CASSIYNEHFF.

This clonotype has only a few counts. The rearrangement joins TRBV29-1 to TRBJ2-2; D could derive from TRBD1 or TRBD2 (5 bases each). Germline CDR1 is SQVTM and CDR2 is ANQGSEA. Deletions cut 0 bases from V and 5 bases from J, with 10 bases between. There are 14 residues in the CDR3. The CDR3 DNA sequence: TGCAGCGTTGAAGAAGTGGGGGAAACCGGGGAGCTGTTTTTT. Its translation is CSVEEVGETGELFF.

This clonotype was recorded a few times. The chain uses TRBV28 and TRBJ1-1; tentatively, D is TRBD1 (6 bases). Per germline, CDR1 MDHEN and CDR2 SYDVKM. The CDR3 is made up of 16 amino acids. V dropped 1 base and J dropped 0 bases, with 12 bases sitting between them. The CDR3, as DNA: TGTGCCAGCAGTTTATCGGGGGCGAGTATGAACACTGAAGCTTTCTTT. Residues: CASSLSGASMNTEAFF.

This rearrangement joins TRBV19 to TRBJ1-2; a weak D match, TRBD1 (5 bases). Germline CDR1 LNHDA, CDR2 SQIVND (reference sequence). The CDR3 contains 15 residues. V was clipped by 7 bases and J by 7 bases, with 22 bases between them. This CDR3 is CASISSGQGLVGYTF. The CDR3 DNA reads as TGTGCCAGTATCTCTTCGGGGCAGGGATTGGTTGGCTACACCTTC.

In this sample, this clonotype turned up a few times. The CDR3 loop is CASSPFDRASSYNEQFF. In DNA form, the CDR3 reads TGTGCCAGCTCACCGTTCGACAGGGCCAGCTCCTACAATGAGCAGTTCTTC. The V and J genes are TRBV18 and TRBJ2-1; 7 nucleotides agree with TRBD1. Germline CDR1 reads KGHSH; CDR2 reads LQKENI. This CDR3 has 17 amino acids. Germline trimming cut 3 bases from V and 0 bases from J; bases unmatched to any gene: 8.

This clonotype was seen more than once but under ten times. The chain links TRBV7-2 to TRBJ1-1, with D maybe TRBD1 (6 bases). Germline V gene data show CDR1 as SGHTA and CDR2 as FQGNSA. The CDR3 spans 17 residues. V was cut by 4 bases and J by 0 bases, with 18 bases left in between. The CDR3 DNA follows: TGTGCCAGCAGCTCCCATAGCAGGGGATTCATGAACACTGAAGCTTTCTTT. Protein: CASSSHSRGFMNTEAFF.

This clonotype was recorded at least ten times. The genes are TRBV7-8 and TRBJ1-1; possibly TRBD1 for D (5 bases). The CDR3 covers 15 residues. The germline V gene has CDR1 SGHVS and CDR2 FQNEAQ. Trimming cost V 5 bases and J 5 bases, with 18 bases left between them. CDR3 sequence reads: CASSQPQGRTTEAFF. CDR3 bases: TGTGCCAGCAGCCAACCTCAGGGAAGGACGACTGAAGCTTTCTTT.

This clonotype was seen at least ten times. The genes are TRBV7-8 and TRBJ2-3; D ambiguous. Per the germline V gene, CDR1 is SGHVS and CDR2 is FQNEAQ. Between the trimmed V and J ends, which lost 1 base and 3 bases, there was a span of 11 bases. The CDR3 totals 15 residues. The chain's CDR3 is CASSLDSASTDTQYF. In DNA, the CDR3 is TGTGCCAGCAGCTTAGATTCGGCTTCTACAGATACGCAGTATTTT.

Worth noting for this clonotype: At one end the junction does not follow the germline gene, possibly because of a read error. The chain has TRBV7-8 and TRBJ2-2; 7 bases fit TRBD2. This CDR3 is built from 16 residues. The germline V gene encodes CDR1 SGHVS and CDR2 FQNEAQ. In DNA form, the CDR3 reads TGTGCCAGCAGCTACCTAGAGGGAGGGTCTACCGAGGAGCTGTTTTTT. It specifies CASSYLEGGSTEELFF. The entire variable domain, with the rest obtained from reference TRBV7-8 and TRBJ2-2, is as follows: GAGVSQSPRYKVAKRGQDVALRCDPISGHVSLFWYQQALGQGPEFLTYFQNEAQLDKSGLPSDRFFAERPEGSVSTLKIQRTQQEDSAVYLCASSYLEGGSTEELFFGEGSRLTVL.

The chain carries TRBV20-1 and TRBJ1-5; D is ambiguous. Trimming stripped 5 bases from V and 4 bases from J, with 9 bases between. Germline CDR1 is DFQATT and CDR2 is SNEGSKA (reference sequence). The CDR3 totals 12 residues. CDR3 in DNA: TGCAGTGCTGGCCGGCCTAATCAGCCCCAGCATTTT. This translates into CSAGRPNQPQHF.

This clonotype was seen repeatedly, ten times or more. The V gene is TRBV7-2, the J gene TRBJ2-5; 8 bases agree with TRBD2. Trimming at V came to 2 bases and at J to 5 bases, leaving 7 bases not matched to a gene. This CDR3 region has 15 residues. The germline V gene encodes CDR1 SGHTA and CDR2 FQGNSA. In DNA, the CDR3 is TGTGCCAGCAGCTTAAGCGGGAGAAAGAGTGAGACCCAGTACTTC. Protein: CASSLSGRKSETQYF.

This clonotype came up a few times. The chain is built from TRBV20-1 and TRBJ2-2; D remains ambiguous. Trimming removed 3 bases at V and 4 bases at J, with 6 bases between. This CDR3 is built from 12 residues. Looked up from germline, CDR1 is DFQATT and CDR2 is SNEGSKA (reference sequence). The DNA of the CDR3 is TGCAGTGCTAGGGCTGTCACCGGGGAGCTGTTTTTT. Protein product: CSARAVTGELFF.